The clone carrying this T cell receptor beta chain came up many times. Its cognate antigen is unknown. These data originate in a study of T cells in Graves' hyperthyroidism and ophthalmopathy. The study's findings and limits: Peripheral blood also featured most of the thyroid clonotypes expanded above 0.001. Prediction of ophthalmopathy progression came a median around 6.5 months pre-onset.

It was RNA transcripts that yielded the amplified TCR beta CDR3 regions. When the TCR CDR3 underwent first-round RT-PCR, the HTBI primer set was used. TCRdb re-called the multiplex PCR reads through MiXCR, storing one row per CDR3 protein. Of 480,000 or so distinct CDR3 sequences listed, 40% to 55% were seen once; the top ten hold 44%. The study based diagnoses on clinical symptoms, serum thyroxine and TRAb, thyroid ultrasound and orbital computed tomography. This sequence originates from an adult woman with Graves' disease, either hyperthyroidism or ophthalmopathy (not recorded which). The sequencing sample was made of peripheral blood or thyroid tissue (not recorded which).

CDR3 sequence: CSARPVPRDTQFEAFF. For the CDR3, the DNA is TGCAGTGCTAGACCCGTACCCCGGGACACCCAATTTGAAGCTTTCTTT. V gene TRBV20-1 combines with J gene TRBJ1-1; tentatively, D is TRBD1 (6 bases). Germline V gives CDR1 DFQATT, CDR2 SNEGSKA (reference sequence). This CDR3 spans 16 amino acids. The V end lost 2 bases, the J end lost 7 bases, and 23 bases lay between the germline ends.